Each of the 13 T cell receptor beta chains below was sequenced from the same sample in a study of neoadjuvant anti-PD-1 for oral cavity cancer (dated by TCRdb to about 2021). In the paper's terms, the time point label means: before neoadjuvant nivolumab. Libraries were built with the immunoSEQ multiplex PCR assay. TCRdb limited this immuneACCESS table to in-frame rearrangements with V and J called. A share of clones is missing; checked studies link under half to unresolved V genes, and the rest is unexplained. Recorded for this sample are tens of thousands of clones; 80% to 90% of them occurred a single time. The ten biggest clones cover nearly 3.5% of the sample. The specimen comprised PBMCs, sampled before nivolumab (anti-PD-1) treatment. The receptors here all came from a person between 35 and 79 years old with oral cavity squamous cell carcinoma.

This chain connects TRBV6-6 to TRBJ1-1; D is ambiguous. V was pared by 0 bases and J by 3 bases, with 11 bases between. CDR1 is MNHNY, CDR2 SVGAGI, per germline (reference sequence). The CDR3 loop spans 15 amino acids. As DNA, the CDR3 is TGTGCCAGCAGTTACTCGGGCGGCCGAGACACTGAAGCTTTCTTT. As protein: CASSYSGGRDTEAFF.

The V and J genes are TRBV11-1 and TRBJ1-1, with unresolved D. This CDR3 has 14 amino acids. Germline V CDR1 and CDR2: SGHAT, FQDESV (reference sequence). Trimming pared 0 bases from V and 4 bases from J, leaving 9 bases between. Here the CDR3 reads CASSLAGGSTEAFF. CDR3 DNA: TGTGCCAGCAGCTTAGCGGGAGGGAGCACTGAAGCTTTCTTT.

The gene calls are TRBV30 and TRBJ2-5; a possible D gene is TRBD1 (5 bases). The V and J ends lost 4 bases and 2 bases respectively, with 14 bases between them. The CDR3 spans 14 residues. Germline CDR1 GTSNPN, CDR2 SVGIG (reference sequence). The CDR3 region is CAWNLQVLQETQYF. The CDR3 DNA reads TGTGCCTGGAACTTACAGGTCCTTCAAGAGACCCAGTACTTC.

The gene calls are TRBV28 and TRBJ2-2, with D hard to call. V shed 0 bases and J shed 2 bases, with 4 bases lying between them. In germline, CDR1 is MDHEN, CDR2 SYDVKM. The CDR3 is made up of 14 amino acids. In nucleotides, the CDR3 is TGTGCCAGCAGTTTATGGGGTAACACCGGGGAGCTGTTTTTT. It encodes CASSLWGNTGELFF.

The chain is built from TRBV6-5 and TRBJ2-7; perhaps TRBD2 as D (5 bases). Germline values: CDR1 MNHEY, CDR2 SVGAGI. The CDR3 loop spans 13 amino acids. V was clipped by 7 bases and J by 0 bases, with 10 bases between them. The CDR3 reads CASTTRDSYEQYF. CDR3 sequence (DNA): TGTGCCAGCACTACCCGGGACTCCTACGAGCAGTACTTC.

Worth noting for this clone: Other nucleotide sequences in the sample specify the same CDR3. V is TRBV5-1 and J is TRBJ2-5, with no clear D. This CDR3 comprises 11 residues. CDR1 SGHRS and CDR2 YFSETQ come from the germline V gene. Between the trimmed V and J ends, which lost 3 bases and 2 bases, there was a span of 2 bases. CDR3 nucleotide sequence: TGCGCCAGCAGCTCACAAGAGACCCAGTACTTC. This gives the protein CASSSQETQYF.

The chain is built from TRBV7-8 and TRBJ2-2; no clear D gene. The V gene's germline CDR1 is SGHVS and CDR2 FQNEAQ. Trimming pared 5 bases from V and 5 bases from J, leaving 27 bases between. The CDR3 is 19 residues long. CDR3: CASSPFRFLRQARTGELFF. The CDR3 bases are TGTGCCAGCAGCCCCTTCCGCTTTTTAAGGCAGGCTCGGACCGGGGAGCTGTTTTTT.

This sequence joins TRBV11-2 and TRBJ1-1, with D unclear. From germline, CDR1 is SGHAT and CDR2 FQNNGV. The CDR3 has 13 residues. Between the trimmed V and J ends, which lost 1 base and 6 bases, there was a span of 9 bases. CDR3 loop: CASSLGAGAEAFF. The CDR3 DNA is TGTGCCAGCAGCTTAGGAGCCGGGGCTGAAGCTTTCTTT.

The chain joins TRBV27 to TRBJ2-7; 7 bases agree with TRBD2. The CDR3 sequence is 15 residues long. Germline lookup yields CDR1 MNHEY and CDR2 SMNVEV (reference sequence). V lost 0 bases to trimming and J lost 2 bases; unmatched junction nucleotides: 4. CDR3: CASSLSGRATYEQYF. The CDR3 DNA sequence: TGTGCCAGCAGTTTATCGGGGAGGGCCACCTACGAGCAGTACTTC.

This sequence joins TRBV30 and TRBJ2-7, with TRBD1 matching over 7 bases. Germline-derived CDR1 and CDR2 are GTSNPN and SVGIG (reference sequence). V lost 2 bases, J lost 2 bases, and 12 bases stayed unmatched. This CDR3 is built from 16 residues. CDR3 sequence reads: CAWSLFVGTVAYEQYF. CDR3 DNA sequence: TGTGCCTGGAGTCTTTTCGTCGGGACAGTGGCCTACGAGCAGTACTTC.

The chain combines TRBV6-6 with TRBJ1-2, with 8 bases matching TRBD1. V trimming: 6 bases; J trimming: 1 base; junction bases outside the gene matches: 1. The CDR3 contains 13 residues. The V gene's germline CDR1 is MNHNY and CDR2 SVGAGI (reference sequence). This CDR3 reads CASRDRDNYGYTF. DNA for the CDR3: TGTGCCAGCAGGGACAGGGATAACTATGGCTACACCTTC.

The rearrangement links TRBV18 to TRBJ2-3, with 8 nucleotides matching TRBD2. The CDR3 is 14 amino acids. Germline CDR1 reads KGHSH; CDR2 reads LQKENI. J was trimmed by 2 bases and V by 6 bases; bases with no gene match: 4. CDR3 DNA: TGTGCCAGCTCTCCGGGGGGGAACACAGATACGCAGTATTTT. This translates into CASSPGGNTDTQYF.

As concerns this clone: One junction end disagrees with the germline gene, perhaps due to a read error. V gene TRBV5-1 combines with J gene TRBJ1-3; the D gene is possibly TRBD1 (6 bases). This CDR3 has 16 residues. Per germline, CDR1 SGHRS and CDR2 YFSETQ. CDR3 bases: TGCGCCAGCCGCTTAGGGGGGGGTTCCTCTGGAAACACCATATATTTT. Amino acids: CASRLGGGSSGNTIYF. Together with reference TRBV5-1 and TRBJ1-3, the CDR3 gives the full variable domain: KAGVTQTPRYLIKTRGQQVTLSCSPISGHRSVSWYQQTPGQGLQFLFEYFSETQRNKGNFPGRFSGRQFSNSRSEMNVSTLELGDSALYLCASRLGGGSSGNTIYFGEGSWLTVV.